A selection of T cell receptor beta chains follows, all from one sample in a study of blood T cell repertoires in COVID-19. The assay was immunoSEQ multiplex PCR, and TCRdb's table has in-frame clones only and misses some. Counted here are fewer than 300,000 clones, around 90% occurring once; the ten biggest clones make up 0.8%. The sequenced sample was peripheral blood. The source is a woman in her 30s with acute or convalescent COVID-19. CDR3s include the opening cysteine and the closing phenylalanine or tryptophan. Each record gives: J gene, clone size, D gene, V gene, CDR3 DNA, CDR3 protein. A D gene is named only where the DNA matches it firmly. Clone size, where shown, is once, few, many, or a class for clones that have expanded.

j_call: TRBJ1-5
clone_size: few
d_call: .
v_call: TRBV5-6
cdr3_nt: TGTGCCAGCAGCTTGGGACAGAGGAATCAGCCCCAGCATTTT
cdr3_aa: CASSLGQRNQPQHF

j_call: TRBJ2-4
clone_size: .
d_call: TRBD2
v_call: TRBV3-1/TRBV3-2
cdr3_nt: TGTGCCAGCAGCCTGGGACTAGATATAGCCAAAAACATTCAGTACTTC
cdr3_aa: CASSLGLDIAKNIQYF

j_call: TRBJ2-5
clone_size: .
d_call: .
v_call: TRBV5-1
cdr3_nt: TGCGCCAGCAGCCCTACTAAAGAGACCCAGTACTTC
cdr3_aa: CASSPTKETQYF

j_call: TRBJ2-7
clone_size: .
d_call: TRBD2
v_call: TRBV4-3
cdr3_nt: TGCGCCAGCAGCCAAGGACTAGCGGGAGGGCTCGAGCAGTACTTC
cdr3_aa: CASSQGLAGGLEQYF

j_call: TRBJ1-5
clone_size: .
d_call: TRBD1
v_call: TRBV29-1
cdr3_nt: TGCAGCGTTGTACAGGGGGGAGGCTCGCCCCAGCATTTT
cdr3_aa: CSVVQGGGSPQHF

j_call: TRBJ1-5
clone_size: .
d_call: TRBD1
v_call: TRBV19
cdr3_nt: TGTGCCAGTAATCCACCGGGACAGGGTATTGCAGGCAGCAATCAGCCCCAGCATTTT
cdr3_aa: CASNPPGQGIAGSNQPQHF

j_call: TRBJ1-1
clone_size: .
d_call: .
v_call: TRBV27
cdr3_nt: TGTGCCAGCAGCCCAGGGTTTGGAACTGAAGCTTTCTTT
cdr3_aa: CASSPGFGTEAFF

j_call: TRBJ1-1
clone_size: .
d_call: .
v_call: TRBV11-2
cdr3_nt: TGTGCCACCCTCGGGGGGTTTGGGGACACTGAAGCTTTCTTT
cdr3_aa: CATLGGFGDTEAFF

j_call: TRBJ2-1
clone_size: .
d_call: .
v_call: TRBV7-2
cdr3_nt: TGTGCCAGCAGCTTAGGTGTAGTGGGACTGGTCTACAATGAGCAGTTCTTC
cdr3_aa: CASSLGVVGLVYNEQFF

j_call: TRBJ2-7
clone_size: .
d_call: TRBD2
v_call: TRBV7-8
cdr3_nt: TGTGCCAGCAGCCCGCCCGGACTAGCCGGCGAGCAGTACTTC
cdr3_aa: CASSPPGLAGEQYF

j_call: TRBJ2-7
clone_size: .
d_call: TRBD2
v_call: TRBV7-2
cdr3_nt: TGTGCCAGCAGCTTAGTATTCGCTAGCGGGAGAGGGGCCTACGAGCAGTACTTC
cdr3_aa: CASSLVFASGRGAYEQYF

j_call: TRBJ1-2
clone_size: .
d_call: TRBD1
v_call: TRBV28
cdr3_nt: TGTGCCAGCAGCGACAGGGACTATGGCTACACCTTC
cdr3_aa: CASSDRDYGYTF

j_call: TRBJ2-7
clone_size: .
d_call: TRBD2
v_call: TRBV5-1
cdr3_nt: TGCGCCAGCAGCTGGGGACTAGCGGGCGAGTCCTACGAGCAGTACTTC
cdr3_aa: CASSWGLAGESYEQYF

j_call: TRBJ1-1
clone_size: .
d_call: .
v_call: TRBV30
cdr3_nt: TGTGCCTGGAGTGCTGTGGGGAGCGGCTTCTTT
cdr3_aa: CAWSAVGSGFF

j_call: TRBJ2-2
clone_size: .
d_call: .
v_call: TRBV7-2
cdr3_nt: TGTGCCAGCAGCCTAGCAGGGAGGAACACCGGGGAGCTGTTTTTT
cdr3_aa: CASSLAGRNTGELFF

j_call: TRBJ2-1
clone_size: .
d_call: .
v_call: TRBV12-3/TRBV12-4
cdr3_nt: TGTGCCAGCAGCGGACACCTCTACAATGAGCAGTTCTTC
cdr3_aa: CASSGHLYNEQFF

j_call: TRBJ2-2
clone_size: once
d_call: TRBD2
v_call: TRBV6-2/TRBV6-3
cdr3_nt: TGTGCCAGCAGTATGGTGGCGGGAGGCTCCGGGGAGCTGTTTTTT
cdr3_aa: CASSMVAGGSGELFF

j_call: TRBJ2-7
clone_size: .
d_call: TRBD2
v_call: TRBV29-1
cdr3_nt: TGCAGCGTTGTATTAGCGGGAGGTTTATACGAGCAGTACTTC
cdr3_aa: CSVVLAGGLYEQYF

j_call: TRBJ2-5
clone_size: .
d_call: .
v_call: TRBV2
cdr3_nt: TGTGCCAGCAGTTACGACAGAAAAGAAGAGACCCAGTACTTC
cdr3_aa: CASSYDRKEETQYF

j_call: TRBJ1-5
clone_size: once
d_call: .
v_call: TRBV20-1
cdr3_nt: TGCAGTGCTAGTGCAGGCATCGATCAGCCCCAGCATTTT
cdr3_aa: CSASAGIDQPQHF

j_call: TRBJ1-1
clone_size: .
d_call: TRBD1
v_call: TRBV19
cdr3_nt: TGTGCCAGCCGACAGGGGGCGCTGAACACTGAAGCTTTCTTT
cdr3_aa: CASRQGALNTEAFF

j_call: TRBJ1-2
clone_size: once
d_call: .
v_call: TRBV10-3
cdr3_nt: TGTGCCATCAGTGCGCTTAGTGGGGCAGTCAACTATGGCTACACCTTC
cdr3_aa: CAISALSGAVNYGYTF

j_call: TRBJ2-3
clone_size: .
d_call: .
v_call: TRBV9
cdr3_nt: TGTGCCAGCGAGAACTCAGATACGCAGTATTTT
cdr3_aa: CASENSDTQYF

j_call: TRBJ2-2
clone_size: .
d_call: TRBD1
v_call: TRBV27
cdr3_nt: TGTGCCAGCAGCTCGGACAGGGGATACACCGGGGAGCTGTTTTTT
cdr3_aa: CASSSDRGYTGELFF

j_call: TRBJ2-5
clone_size: .
d_call: TRBD2
v_call: TRBV7-9
cdr3_nt: TGTGCCAGCAGCCCGGGACTAGCGGTGGAGACCCAGTACTTC
cdr3_aa: CASSPGLAVETQYF